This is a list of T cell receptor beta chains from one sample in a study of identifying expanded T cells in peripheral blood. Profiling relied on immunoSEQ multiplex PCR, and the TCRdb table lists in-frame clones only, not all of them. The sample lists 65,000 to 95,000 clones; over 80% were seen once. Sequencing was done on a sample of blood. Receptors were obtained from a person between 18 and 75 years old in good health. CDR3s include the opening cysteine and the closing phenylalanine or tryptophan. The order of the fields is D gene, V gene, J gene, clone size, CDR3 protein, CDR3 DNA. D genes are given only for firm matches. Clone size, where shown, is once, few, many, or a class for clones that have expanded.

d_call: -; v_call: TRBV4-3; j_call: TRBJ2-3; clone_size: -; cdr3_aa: CASSQAWGSIKTDTQYF; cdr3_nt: TGCGCCAGCAGCCAAGCGTGGGGGTCCATAAAGACAGATACGCAGTATTTT
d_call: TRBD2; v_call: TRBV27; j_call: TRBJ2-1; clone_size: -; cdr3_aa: CASRSPGTSGNEQFF; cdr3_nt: TGTGCCAGCAGGTCGCCCGGGACTAGCGGCAATGAGCAGTTCTTC
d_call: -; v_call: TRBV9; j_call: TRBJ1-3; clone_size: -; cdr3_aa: CASSVDSSGNTIYF; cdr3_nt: TGTGCCAGCAGCGTAGACAGCTCTGGAAACACCATATATTTT
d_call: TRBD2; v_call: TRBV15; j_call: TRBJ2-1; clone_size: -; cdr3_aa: CATSSTYSQGSGSPIYNEQFF; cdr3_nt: TGTGCCACCAGCAGTACTTATTCACAGGGTAGCGGGAGCCCGATATACAATGAGCAGTTCTTC
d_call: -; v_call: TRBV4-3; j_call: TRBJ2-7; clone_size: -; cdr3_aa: CASSQEVPLGVPYEQYF; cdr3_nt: TGCGCCAGCAGCCAAGAAGTTCCCTTGGGAGTACCCTACGAGCAGTACTTC
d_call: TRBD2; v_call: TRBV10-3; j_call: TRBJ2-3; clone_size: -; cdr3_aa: CAIRGGNTDTQYF; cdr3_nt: TGTGCCATCCGGGGGGGTAACACAGATACGCAGTATTTT
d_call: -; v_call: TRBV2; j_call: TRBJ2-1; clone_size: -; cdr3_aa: CASSEGPSLAASQFF; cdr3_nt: TGTGCCAGCAGTGAAGGCCCCTCTTTAGCGGCGAGCCAGTTCTTC
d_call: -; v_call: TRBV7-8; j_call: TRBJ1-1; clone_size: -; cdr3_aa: CASSLAGSGEAFF; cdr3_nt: TGTGCCAGCAGCTTAGCGGGATCAGGGGAAGCTTTCTTT
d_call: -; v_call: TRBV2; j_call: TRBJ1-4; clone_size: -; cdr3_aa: CASSFRSDNEKLFF; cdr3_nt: TGTGCCAGCAGTTTCCGGTCCGATAATGAAAAACTGTTTTTT
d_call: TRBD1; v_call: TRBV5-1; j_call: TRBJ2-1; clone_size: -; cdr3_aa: CASSWRQGYNEQFF; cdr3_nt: TGCGCCAGCAGCTGGCGACAGGGATACAATGAGCAGTTCTTC
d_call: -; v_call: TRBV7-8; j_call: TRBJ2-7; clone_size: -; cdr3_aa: CASSLLSQNGEQYF; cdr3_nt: TGTGCCAGCAGCTTACTATCTCAAAACGGGGAGCAGTACTTC
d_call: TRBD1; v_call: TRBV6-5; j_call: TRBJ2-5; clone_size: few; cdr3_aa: CASRDRVQETQYF; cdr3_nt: TGTGCCAGCAGAGACAGGGTTCAAGAGACCCAGTACTTC
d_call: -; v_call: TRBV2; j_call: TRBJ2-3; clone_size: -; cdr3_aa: CASGLLVTSTDTQYF; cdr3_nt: TGTGCCAGCGGACTACTAGTAACATCCACAGATACGCAGTATTTT
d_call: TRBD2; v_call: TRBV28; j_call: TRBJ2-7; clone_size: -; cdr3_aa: CASILAGSSYEQYF; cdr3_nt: TGTGCCAGTATACTAGCGGGGAGCTCCTACGAGCAGTACTTC
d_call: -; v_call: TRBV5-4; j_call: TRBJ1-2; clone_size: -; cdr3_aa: CASSSDGAYGYTF; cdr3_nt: TGTGCCAGCAGCTCAGACGGCGCCTATGGCTACACCTTC
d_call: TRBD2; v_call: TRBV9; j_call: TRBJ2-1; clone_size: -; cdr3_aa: CASSVSPVGLAEDNEQFF; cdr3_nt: TGTGCCAGCAGCGTATCTCCCGTGGGACTAGCGGAAGACAATGAGCAGTTCTTC
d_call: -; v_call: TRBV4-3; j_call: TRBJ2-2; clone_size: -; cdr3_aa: CASSQEGLNTGELFF; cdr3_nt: TGCGCCAGCAGCCAAGAGGGTTTGAACACCGGGGAGCTGTTTTTT
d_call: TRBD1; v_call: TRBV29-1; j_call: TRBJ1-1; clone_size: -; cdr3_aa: CSVGGLTGRNTEAFF; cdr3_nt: TGCAGCGTTGGTGGTCTGACAGGGAGGAACACTGAAGCTTTCTTT
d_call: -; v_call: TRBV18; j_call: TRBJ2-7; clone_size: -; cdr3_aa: CASSPPATDYEQYF; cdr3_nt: TGTGCCAGCTCACCACCGGCCACAGACTACGAGCAGTACTTC
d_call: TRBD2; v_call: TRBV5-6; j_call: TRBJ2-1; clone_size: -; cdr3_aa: CASSLDAGGRYEQFF; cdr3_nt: TGTGCCAGCAGCTTGGATGCGGGAGGGCGGTATGAGCAGTTCTTC
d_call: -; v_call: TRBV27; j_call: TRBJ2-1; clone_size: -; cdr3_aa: CASSLYRDSNEQFF; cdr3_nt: TGTGCCAGCAGTCTATATCGGGACTCCAATGAGCAGTTCTTC
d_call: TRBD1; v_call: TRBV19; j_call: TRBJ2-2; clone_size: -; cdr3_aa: CASSIIAGQGGTGELFF; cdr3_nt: TGTGCCAGTAGTATAATAGCAGGACAGGGAGGCACCGGGGAGCTGTTTTTT
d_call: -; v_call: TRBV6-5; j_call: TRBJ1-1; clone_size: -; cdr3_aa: CASSYSEGGWNTEAFF; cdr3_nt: TGTGCCAGCAGTTACTCGGAGGGAGGGTGGAACACTGAAGCTTTCTTT
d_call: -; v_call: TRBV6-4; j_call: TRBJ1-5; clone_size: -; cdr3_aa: CASSATWGQPQHF; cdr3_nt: TGTGCCAGCAGTGCCACCTGGGGTCAGCCCCAGCATTTT
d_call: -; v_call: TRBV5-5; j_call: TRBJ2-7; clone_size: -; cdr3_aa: CASSLSGGGSYEQYF; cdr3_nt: TGTGCCAGCAGCTTGTCCGGAGGGGGTTCCTACGAGCAGTACTTC
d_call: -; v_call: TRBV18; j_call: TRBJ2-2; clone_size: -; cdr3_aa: CASSPFPQGNTGELFF; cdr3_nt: TGTGCCAGCTCACCGTTTCCACAGGGTAACACCGGGGAGCTGTTTTTT
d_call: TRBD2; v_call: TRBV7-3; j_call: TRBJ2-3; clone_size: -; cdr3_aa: CASSLTSGLAGTDTQYF; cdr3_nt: TGTGCCAGCAGCTTAACCTCGGGACTAGCGGGCACAGATACGCAGTATTTT
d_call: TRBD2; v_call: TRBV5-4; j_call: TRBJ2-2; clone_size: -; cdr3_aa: CASSLPHGTSGTGELFF; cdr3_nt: TGTGCCAGCAGCTTGCCCCACGGGACTAGCGGCACCGGGGAGCTGTTTTTT
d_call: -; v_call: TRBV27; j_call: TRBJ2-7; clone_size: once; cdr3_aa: CASSRLRGEQYF; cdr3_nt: TGTGCCAGCAGTCGACTCCGCGGGGAGCAGTACTTC
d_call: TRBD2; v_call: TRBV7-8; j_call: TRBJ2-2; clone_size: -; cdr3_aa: CASSQYSGERVTGELFF; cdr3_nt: TGTGCCAGCAGCCAATATAGCGGGGAGAGGGTTACCGGGGAGCTGTTTTTT
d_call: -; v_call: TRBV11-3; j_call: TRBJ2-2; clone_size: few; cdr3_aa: CASSLGFGGNTGELFF; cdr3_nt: TGTGCCAGCAGCTTGGGCTTCGGGGGGAACACCGGGGAGCTGTTTTTT
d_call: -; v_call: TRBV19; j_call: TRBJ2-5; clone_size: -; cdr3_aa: CASSPVAEETQYF; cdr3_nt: TGTGCCAGTAGTCCCGTGGCAGAAGAGACCCAGTACTTC
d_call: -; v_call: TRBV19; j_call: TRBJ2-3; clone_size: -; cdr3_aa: CASSRALSTDTQYF; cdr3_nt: TGTGCCAGTAGTAGGGCCCTAAGCACAGATACGCAGTATTTT
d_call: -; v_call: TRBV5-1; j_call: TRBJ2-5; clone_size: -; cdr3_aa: CASSFFSQETQYF; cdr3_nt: TGCGCCAGCAGCTTTTTTAGTCAAGAGACCCAGTACTTC
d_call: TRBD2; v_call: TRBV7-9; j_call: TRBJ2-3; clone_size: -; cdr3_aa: CASRPSGRKDTQYF; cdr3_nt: TGTGCCAGCAGACCTAGCGGGAGGAAAGATACGCAGTATTTT
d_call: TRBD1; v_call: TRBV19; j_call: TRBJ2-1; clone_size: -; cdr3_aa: CASSRGQGASTEQFF; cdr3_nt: TGTGCCAGTAGTCGGGGACAGGGGGCATCCACTGAGCAGTTCTTC
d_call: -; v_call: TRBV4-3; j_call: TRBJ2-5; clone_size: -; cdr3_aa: CASSQDWGRYMETQYF; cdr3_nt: TGCGCCAGCAGCCAAGATTGGGGAAGGTATATGGAGACCCAGTACTTC